Shown below are 25 T cell receptor beta chains from a single sample sequenced in a study of radiation and T cells in renal cell carcinoma. Only in-frame clones appear in the TCRdb table, and some are missing; sequencing was by immunoSEQ multiplex PCR. The data contain some 60,000 clones, roughly 79% of them singletons. Sample time point: blood 2 weeks post-SBRT. Treatment indicated: 15 Gy SBRT to primary tumor, nephrectomy 4 weeks later. The sample consisted of blood, taken from a patient whose treatment included radiotherapy and nephrectomy. Every receptor here comes from a man aged 55 to 70 with renal cell carcinoma.

This clone was detected a few times. Sequence at one end of the junction differs from germline and may be a read error. The chain recombines TRBV5-5 with TRBJ1-4; 7 nucleotides agree with TRBD1. The CDR3 covers 13 residues. Germline V gene lookup returns CDR1 SGHKS and CDR2 YYEKEE (reference sequence). The CDR3 bases are TGTGCCAGCAGCCCAAGACGGGACAGTTCTTCGCTTTTT. Protein sequence: CASSPRRDSSSLF.

The V gene is TRBV11-2, the J gene TRBJ2-2, with TRBD1 matching 9 bases. V shed 1 base and J 4 bases; nucleotides not matched to a gene: 13. This CDR3 is built from 19 residues. In germline, CDR1 is SGHAT, CDR2 FQNNGV. CDR3 sequence (DNA): TGTGCCAGCAGCTTAGCGGACTCACAGGGGGCTGCCGGCACCGGGGAGCTGTTTTTT. Protein: CASSLADSQGAAGTGELFF. The variable domain in full, completed from reference TRBV11-2 and TRBJ2-2, reads EAGVAQSPRYKIIEKRQSVAFWCNPISGHATLYWYQQILGQGPKLLIQFQNNGVVDDSQLPKDRFSAERLKGVDSTLKIQPAKLEDSAVYLCASSLADSQGAAGTGELFFGEGSRLTVL.

The gene calls are TRBV6-5 and TRBJ1-2; 10 nucleotides line up with TRBD1. Germline CDR1 MNHEY, CDR2 SVGAGI. The CDR3 has 13 amino acids. J was trimmed by 4 bases and V by 6 bases; bases with no gene match: 2. CDR3 nucleotides: TGTGCCAGCAGGCGGGACAGGGGCTATGGCTACACCTTC. It specifies CASRRDRGYGYTF.

The V call is TRBV11-3, the J call TRBJ2-3; TRBD2 matches 7 bases. This CDR3 has 13 residues. Trimming cost V 2 bases and J 8 bases; bases outside gene matches: 4. Germline CDR1 and CDR2: SGHNT and YENEEA. CDR3 bases: TGTGCCAGCAGCTTAAGCGGGGTCGGTACGCAGTATTTT. Translated, it gives CASSLSGVGTQYF.

The rearrangement joins TRBV14 to TRBJ2-5; the D is unclear. Trimming shortened V by 0 bases and J by 4 bases, and 6 bases separated the two germline ends. The CDR3 sequence is 13 residues long. The germline CDR1 and CDR2 sequences are SGHDN and FVKESK. For the CDR3, the DNA is TGTGCCAGCAGCCAAGACGAGACAGAGACCCAGTACTTC. This encodes CASSQDETETQYF.

For this clone: Other DNA variants within this sample encode the same CDR3. This rearrangement joins TRBV7-2 to TRBJ1-1; D is undetermined. Germline V CDR1 and CDR2: SGHTA, FQGNSA. V lost 5 bases, J lost 11 bases, and 18 bases lay in between. This CDR3 has 13 residues. CDR3 amino acids: CASSPATLVGAFF. The CDR3 nucleotides are TGTGCCAGCAGCCCTGCTACCCTGGTAGGCGCTTTCTTT. The full variable domain, with the rest looked up from reference TRBV7-2 and TRBJ1-1, is GAGVSQSPSNKVTEKGKDVELRCDPISGHTALYWYRQSLGQGLEFLIYFQGNSAPDKSGLPSDRFSAERTGGSVSTLTIQRTQQEDSAVYLCASSPATLVGAFFGQGTRLTVV.

The chain joins TRBV11-2 to TRBJ2-3; D may be TRBD1 (5 bases). The length of the CDR3 is 15 residues. V was trimmed by 1 base and J by 4 bases, leaving 12 bases between them. Germline V gives CDR1 SGHAT, CDR2 FQNNGV. The CDR3 nucleotides read TGTGCCAGCAGCTTAGGCCTAGGGGTAGCAGATACGCAGTATTTT. Its translation: CASSLGLGVADTQYF. Combining the CDR3 with reference TRBV11-2 and TRBJ2-3 gives the whole variable domain EAGVAQSPRYKIIEKRQSVAFWCNPISGHATLYWYQQILGQGPKLLIQFQNNGVVDDSQLPKDRFSAERLKGVDSTLKIQPAKLEDSAVYLCASSLGLGVADTQYFGPGTRLTVL.

The genes are TRBV5-1 and TRBJ1-1; D remains unclear. Germline CDR1 reads SGHRS; CDR2 reads YFSETQ. The CDR3 contains 13 residues. Deletions cut 0 bases from V and 3 bases from J, with 6 bases between. The CDR3, as DNA: TGCGCCAGCAGCTTGGCTTCTGACACTGAAGCTTTCTTT. This encodes CASSLASDTEAFF.

V gene TRBV7-8 combines with J gene TRBJ1-6, with no clear D. Trimming removed 3 bases from V and 6 bases from J, with 12 bases in between. This CDR3 region has 15 residues. From germline, CDR1 is SGHVS and CDR2 FQNEAQ. The CDR3 protein is CASSLGGLRNSPLHF. In DNA, the CDR3 is TGTGCCAGCAGCTTGGGAGGGCTCCGTAATTCACCCCTCCACTTT. Filled out from reference TRBV7-8 and TRBJ1-6, the complete variable domain reads GAGVSQSPRYKVAKRGQDVALRCDPISGHVSLFWYQQALGQGPEFLTYFQNEAQLDKSGLPSDRFFAERPEGSVSTLKIQRTQQEDSAVYLCASSLGGLRNSPLHFGNGTRLTVT.

This clone was picked up one time. This chain connects TRBV14 to TRBJ2-2; perhaps D is TRBD1 or TRBD2 (6 bases each). This CDR3 has 16 residues. Germline V gene sequence: CDR1 SGHDN, CDR2 FVKESK. Trimming shortened V by 0 bases and J by 6 bases, and 14 bases separated the two germline ends. The CDR3 DNA sequence: TGTGCCAGCAGCCAAGATACAGGGACTTGGTCCGGGGAGCTGTTTTTT. Residues: CASSQDTGTWSGELFF.

This clone was picked up many times. V is TRBV5-4 and J is TRBJ2-7; D perhaps matches TRBD2 (5 bases). This CDR3 contains 13 residues. From germline, CDR1 is SGHNT and CDR2 YYREEE (reference sequence). Trimming pared 3 bases from V and 3 bases from J, leaving 10 bases between. The CDR3 reads CASSSRGNYEQYV. The DNA for the CDR3 is TGTGCCAGCAGCTCACGAGGGAACTACGAGCAGTACGTC.

The chain joins TRBV7-9 to TRBJ2-7; the D is unclear. The CDR3 consists of 14 residues. V lost 3 bases to trimming and J lost 0 bases, with 9 bases between them. Germline values: CDR1 SEHNR, CDR2 FQNEAQ (reference sequence). The CDR3, as DNA: TGTGCCAGCAGCTTTAGTACCCACTCCTACGAGCAGTACTTC. Residues: CASSFSTHSYEQYF.

V usage is TRBV6-5 and J usage is TRBJ2-5, with 11 positions matching TRBD2. V lost 0 bases, J lost 11 bases, and 11 bases stayed unmatched. The CDR3 has 16 residues. Germline assignment: CDR1 MNHEY and CDR2 SVGAGI. The CDR3 loop reads CASSYSSTSGGREQYF. CDR3 DNA sequence: TGTGCCAGCAGTTACTCGAGTACTAGCGGGGGCCGAGAGCAGTACTTC.

CDR3 region: CASSRAGITNEKLFF. The CDR3 nucleotides read TGTGCCAGCAGCAGAGCCGGGATCACTAATGAAAAACTGTTTTTT. The rearrangement links TRBV6-1 to TRBJ1-4; D is unclear. V lost 6 bases and J 2 bases, leaving 13 bases between the germline ends. This CDR3 spans 15 amino acids. The V gene's germline CDR1 is MNHNS and CDR2 SASEGT.

The chain has TRBV10-2 and TRBJ1-1; D gene uncertain. The germline V gene has CDR1 WSHSY and CDR2 SAAADI. Trimming took off 3 bases at V and 7 bases at J, with 9 bases between the two ends. The CDR3 runs 12 residues. The CDR3 DNA follows: TGCGCCAGCAGTGAAAGGGATCTTGAAGCTTTCTTT. Translating it yields CASSERDLEAFF.

This chain links TRBV7-8 with TRBJ2-1; 7 bases align to TRBD2. V dropped 3 bases and J dropped 11; count of bases not matched to a gene: 13. The CDR3 runs 15 residues. In germline, CDR1 is SGHVS, CDR2 FQNEAQ. The CDR3 protein is CASSFVTDPSGQQFF. The CDR3 DNA reads as TGTGCCAGCAGCTTCGTTACCGACCCTAGCGGCCAGCAGTTCTTC. Looking up the rest from reference TRBV7-8 and TRBJ2-1 gives the full variable domain: GAGVSQSPRYKVAKRGQDVALRCDPISGHVSLFWYQQALGQGPEFLTYFQNEAQLDKSGLPSDRFFAERPEGSVSTLKIQRTQQEDSAVYLCASSFVTDPSGQQFFGPGTRLTVL.

J is TRBJ2-2 and V is TRBV5-4; 7 bases align to TRBD2. After removal of 0 bases from V and 0 bases from J, the junction contained 5 bases not matched to a gene. Per the germline V gene, CDR1 is SGHNT and CDR2 is YYREEE (reference sequence). This CDR3 contains 17 residues. CDR3 sequence (DNA): TGTGCCAGCAGCTTGGAGGGAGGGTATTCGAACACCGGGGAGCTGTTTTTT. It codes for CASSLEGGYSNTGELFF.

The rearrangement uses TRBV11-2 and TRBJ2-3; 13 bases match TRBD2. The CDR3 sequence is 15 residues long. Germline-derived CDR1 and CDR2 are SGHAT and FQNNGV. The V segment lost 5 bases and the J segment 6 bases; nucleotides outside the gene matches: 5. The chain's CDR3 is CASSPLAGGPDTQYF. The CDR3, as DNA: TGTGCCAGCAGCCCACTAGCGGGAGGGCCGGATACGCAGTATTTT.

The chain couples TRBV5-1 to TRBJ1-4, with D unresolved. The CDR3 has 14 residues. Deletions cut 0 bases from V and 6 bases from J, with 9 bases between. Germline CDR1 is SGHRS and CDR2 is YFSETQ. This chain's CDR3 is CASSLAQPDEKLFF. CDR3 DNA: TGCGCCAGCAGCTTGGCTCAGCCAGATGAAAAACTGTTTTTT. Variable domain in full (rest from reference TRBV5-1 and TRBJ1-4): KAGVTQTPRYLIKTRGQQVTLSCSPISGHRSVSWYQQTPGQGLQFLFEYFSETQRNKGNFPGRFSGRQFSNSRSEMNVSTLELGDSALYLCASSLAQPDEKLFFGSGTQLSVL.

CDR3 in DNA: TGCGCCAGCAGCTTGGTGTTGGGTAACATTCAGTACTTC. Protein product: CASSLVLGNIQYF. The genes are TRBV5-1 and TRBJ2-4; D ambiguous. The V gene lost 0 bases and the J gene lost 7 bases, with 8 bases spanning the gap. Germline CDR1 SGHRS, CDR2 YFSETQ. The CDR3 has 13 residues.

This rearrangement joins TRBV6-1 to TRBJ2-1, with D tentatively TRBD2 (6 bases). Germline CDR1 reads MNHNS; CDR2 reads SASEGT. Trimming shortened V by 6 bases and J by 8 bases, and 17 bases separated the two germline ends. The CDR3 spans 14 residues. CDR3 bases: TGTGCCAGCAGAGGCGGGGCAGGCCGCCATGAGCAGTTCTTC. This codes for CASRGGAGRHEQFF.

This sequence joins TRBV6-5 and TRBJ2-1; D is unclear. The germline CDR1 and CDR2 sequences are MNHEY and SVGAGI. The ends were cut back, 10 bases at V and 13 bases at J, with 20 bases in the middle. The CDR3 length is 12 residues. The CDR3 spells CATQSDRTDQFF. CDR3 DNA: TGTGCCACCCAGTCGGATAGAACTGATCAGTTCTTC.

This clone has just a few counts. The CDR3 DNA sequence: TGTGCCAGCTCATTACAGGACCCCTCCTCGGGCACTGAAGCTTTCTTT. Amino acids: CASSLQDPSSGTEAFF. The V gene is TRBV18, the J gene TRBJ1-1, with D possibly matching TRBD1 (5 bases). CDR1 is KGHSH, CDR2 LQKENI, per germline. The CDR3 length is 16 residues. The germline V and J ends were trimmed by 5 bases and 4 bases, with 20 bases remaining between them.

The chain combines TRBV5-4 with TRBJ2-7; D is ambiguous. This CDR3 region has 14 residues. Trimming stripped 0 bases from V and 2 bases from J, with 9 bases between. Germline assignment: CDR1 SGHNT and CDR2 YYREEE (reference sequence). Here the CDR3 DNA reads TGTGCCAGCAGCTTGGGACTGAGTCCCTACGAGCAGTACGTC. This codes for CASSLGLSPYEQYV.

V gene TRBV7-2 combines with J gene TRBJ1-5, with no clear D. Looked up from germline, CDR1 is SGHTA and CDR2 is FQGNSA. The germline V and J ends were trimmed by 4 bases and 2 bases, with 12 bases remaining between them. The CDR3 sequence is 15 residues long. CDR3 coding DNA: TGTGCCAGCAGCTCCGGTCCAGCGGGCAATCAGCCCCAGCATTTT. It specifies CASSSGPAGNQPQHF.